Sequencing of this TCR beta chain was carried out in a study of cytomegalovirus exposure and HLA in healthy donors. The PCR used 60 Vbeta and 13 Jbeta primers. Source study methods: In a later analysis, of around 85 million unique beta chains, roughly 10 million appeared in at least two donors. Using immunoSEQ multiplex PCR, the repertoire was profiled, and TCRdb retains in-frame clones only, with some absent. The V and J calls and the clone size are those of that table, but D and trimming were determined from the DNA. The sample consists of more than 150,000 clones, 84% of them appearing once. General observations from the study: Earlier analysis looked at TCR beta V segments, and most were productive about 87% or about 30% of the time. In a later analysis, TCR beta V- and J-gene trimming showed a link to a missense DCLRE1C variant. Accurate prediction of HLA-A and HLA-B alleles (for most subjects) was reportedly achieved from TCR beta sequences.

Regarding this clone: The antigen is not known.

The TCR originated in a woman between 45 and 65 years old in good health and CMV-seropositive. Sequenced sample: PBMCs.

The CDR3 DNA reads TGTGCCAGCAGTGAAATAGGGGCGCGGAATTCACCCCTCCACTTT. Its translation is CASSEIGARNSPLHF. The chain carries TRBV6-1 and TRBJ1-6; the D gene is possibly TRBD1 (5 bases). Germline loops: CDR1 MNHNS, CDR2 SASEGT. This CDR3 has 15 residues. The germline V and J ends were trimmed by 2 bases and 7 bases, with 12 bases remaining between them.